Each of the 27 T cell receptor beta chains below was sequenced from the same sample in a study of beta chain features in type 1 diabetes. Study observations and caveats: Moderate yet significant TCRB CDR3 shortening was seen in Type 1 diabetes patients in all four CD4+ subsets.

Sequenced material consisted of expressed TCRB transcripts (all of the isolated RNA was reverse transcribed). Only in-frame clones appear in the TCRdb table, and some are missing; sequencing was by immunoSEQ multiplex PCR. The sample comprises around 600,000 clones, approximately 13% of which are singletons, and more than 0.1% rests with the top ten. Which antigens these TCRs recognize remains unknown. Sequencing was performed on naive CD4+ T cells from blood. These TCRs come from a man aged 25-40 years with type 1 diabetes.

The rearrangement joins TRBV30 to TRBJ1-3; D not certain. Germline-derived CDR1 and CDR2 are GTSNPN and SVGIG (reference sequence). V gave up 0 bases and J gave up 1 base, with 10 bases separating them. The CDR3 is 15 residues long. This chain's CDR3 is CAWSVRRVSGNTIYF. CDR3 in DNA: TGTGCCTGGAGTGTACGAAGGGTTTCTGGAAACACCATATATTTT.

This clone is categorized as medium-sized. The V and J genes are TRBV5-1 and TRBJ2-1, with 10 bases matching TRBD1. V shed 2 bases, J shed 5 bases, and the junction held 1 base outside the gene matches. The germline CDR1 and CDR2 sequences are SGHRS and YFSETQ. The CDR3 runs 14 residues. The CDR3 coding sequence is TGCGCCAGCAGCTTAGGGACAGGGGACAATGAGCAGTTCTTC. Protein: CASSLGTGDNEQFF.

A word on this clone: This sample includes further DNA sequences coding for the same CDR3. V is TRBV6-5 and J is TRBJ2-7; D is undetermined. Trimming left V 4 bases short and J 2 bases short, with 3 bases between. This CDR3 region has 11 residues. Germline CDR1 is MNHEY and CDR2 is SVGAGI. CDR3 sequence (DNA): TGTGCCAGCAGTTCAACCTACGAGCAGTACTTC. Translating gives CASSSTYEQYF.

This clone has only one observation. The rearrangement joins TRBV27 to TRBJ2-7; D may match TRBD1 or TRBD2 (5 bases each). Germline assignment: CDR1 MNHEY and CDR2 SMNVEV (reference sequence). Trimming shortened V by 7 bases and J by 4 bases, and 20 bases separated the two germline ends. This CDR3 is built from 15 residues. This chain's CDR3 is CASILRNGALYEQYF. CDR3 sequence (DNA): TGTGCCAGCATCCTACGAAACGGGGCCCTATACGAGCAGTACTTC.

The chain links TRBV19 to TRBJ1-2; 7 bases match TRBD1. CDR1 and CDR2 (germline): LNHDA, SQIVND (reference sequence). The V gene end was trimmed by 5 bases and the J gene end by 0 bases; junction bases not matched to a gene: 6. The CDR3 has 15 amino acids. This CDR3 reads CASSARQGSNYGYTF. CDR3 bases: TGTGCCAGTAGTGCACGACAGGGTTCTAACTATGGCTACACCTTC.

This clone was detected a few times. The chain joins TRBV5-1 to TRBJ2-1, with TRBD1 identical over 8 bases. Germline V gene lookup returns CDR1 SGHRS and CDR2 YFSETQ. CDR3 length: 18 amino acids. Unmatched junction bases numbered 17, after V lost 3 bases and J lost 6 bases. The CDR3 reads CASSSDDRGRILGNEQFF. As DNA, the CDR3 is TGCGCCAGCAGCTCTGACGACAGGGGAAGGATATTGGGCAATGAGCAGTTCTTC.

This chain uses TRBV18 with TRBJ1-3; 9 bases line up with TRBD1. There are 17 residues in the CDR3. With 3 bases clipped from V and 4 bases from J, the junction kept 10 bases outside the gene matches. Germline-derived CDR1 and CDR2 are KGHSH and LQKENI. CDR3 sequence (DNA): TGTGCCAGCTCACCCTGGGACGACAGGGGGTCCGGAAACACCATATATTTT. Its translation: CASSPWDDRGSGNTIYF.

This chain connects TRBV5-6 to TRBJ2-1, with D unresolved. The CDR3 totals 13 residues. V was cut by 5 bases and J by 0 bases, with 6 bases left in between. Germline V gene lookup returns CDR1 SGHDT and CDR2 YYEEEE. The CDR3 DNA follows: TGTGCCAGCAGTTATATCTCCTACAATGAGCAGTTCTTC. This encodes CASSYISYNEQFF. The entire variable domain, with the rest obtained from reference TRBV5-6 and TRBJ2-1, is as follows: DAGVTQSPTHLIKTRGQQVTLRCSPKSGHDTVSWYQQALGQGPQFIFQYYEEEERQRGNFPDRFSGHQFPNYSSELNVNALLLGDSALYLCASSYISYNEQFFGPGTRLTVL.

The chain joins TRBV5-1 to TRBJ1-2, with a possible D match to TRBD1 (6 bases). With 5 bases removed from V and 8 bases from J, the gap between germline ends came to 16 bases. CDR1 and CDR2 from the germline V gene are SGHRS and YFSETQ. The CDR3 loop spans 13 amino acids. DNA of the CDR3: TGCGCCAGCAGTTGGGACACAGGCCCCGGCTACACCTTC. Amino acids: CASSWDTGPGYTF. Looking up the rest from reference TRBV5-1 and TRBJ1-2 gives the full variable domain: KAGVTQTPRYLIKTRGQQVTLSCSPISGHRSVSWYQQTPGQGLQFLFEYFSETQRNKGNFPGRFSGRQFSNSRSEMNVSTLELGDSALYLCASSWDTGPGYTFGSGTRLTVV.

In its sample, this clone was seen a few times. The chain employs TRBV28 and TRBJ2-5; 7 nucleotides line up with TRBD1. This CDR3 is 15 amino acids long. V gave up 7 bases and J gave up 5 bases; unmatched junction bases: 13. Germline V gene data show CDR1 as MDHEN and CDR2 as SYDVKM. The CDR3 region has the DNA TGTGCCAGCACTCCTTCGAAGGGGGCACAGGAGACCCAGTACTTC. As protein: CASTPSKGAQETQYF.

V gene TRBV7-2 combines with J gene TRBJ2-1; D is uncertain. The CDR3 loop spans 15 amino acids. V lost 4 bases to trimming and J lost 1 base, with 11 bases between them. Germline CDR1 SGHTA, CDR2 FQGNSA. The CDR3: CASSSSVSSYNEQFF. For the CDR3, the DNA is TGTGCCAGCAGCTCCAGCGTAAGTTCCTACAATGAGCAGTTCTTC.

This clone was seen a few times. The chain joins TRBV6-5 to TRBJ2-2, with a weak D call TRBD1 (6 bases). Germline V gives CDR1 MNHEY, CDR2 SVGAGI. This CDR3 comprises 15 residues. Trimming removed 2 bases at V and 1 base at J, with 8 bases between. CDR3 amino acids: CASSYEGGNTGELFF. As DNA, the CDR3 is TGTGCCAGCAGTTACGAAGGGGGGAACACCGGGGAGCTGTTTTTT.

The table lists this clone with a few counts. The V and J genes are TRBV7-9 and TRBJ2-1; 10 nucleotides agree with TRBD1. This CDR3 is built from 15 residues. Germline loops: CDR1 SEHNR, CDR2 FQNEAQ (reference sequence). V shed 6 bases, J shed 4 bases, and the junction held 6 bases outside the gene matches. The CDR3, as DNA: TGTGCCAGCAGGACCGGGACAGGGGATTACAATGAGCAGTTCTTC. Its translation is CASRTGTGDYNEQFF.

This clone turned up a few times. The chain recombines TRBV9 with TRBJ1-6; weak D call: TRBD1 (6 bases). This CDR3 is built from 16 residues. Germline CDR1 reads SGDLS; CDR2 reads YYNGEE. V was trimmed by 4 bases and J by 8 bases, leaving 19 bases between them. The CDR3, as DNA: TGTGCCAGCAGCCCGCCGGTCGGGGGGGCTCATTCACCCCTCCACTTT. It codes for CASSPPVGGAHSPLHF. Drawing the rest from reference TRBV9 and TRBJ1-6, the complete variable domain is DSGVTQTPKHLITATGQRVTLRCSPRSGDLSVYWYQQSLDQGLQFLIQYYNGEERAKGNILERFSAQQFPDLHSELNLSSLELGDSALYFCASSPPVGGAHSPLHFGNGTRLTVT.

A few counts support this clone. This sequence joins TRBV9 and TRBJ2-5; tentatively, D is TRBD1 (5 bases). Germline V gives CDR1 SGDLS, CDR2 YYNGEE. V gave up 1 base and J gave up 2 bases, with 12 bases separating them. The CDR3 spans 15 residues. The CDR3 DNA reads as TGTGCCAGCAGCGTACTGGACATACATCAAGAGACCCAGTACTTC. Its translation is CASSVLDIHQETQYF.

Only a few counts were recorded for this clone. This chain links TRBV18 with TRBJ1-1; D is unclear. Germline-derived CDR1 and CDR2 are KGHSH and LQKENI. The CDR3 sequence is 12 residues long. Deletions cut 3 bases from V and 6 bases from J, with 8 bases between. CDR3: CASSPDSPEAFF. Written as DNA, the CDR3 is TGTGCCAGCTCACCGGACTCGCCTGAAGCTTTCTTT.

This clone was found a few times. This chain uses TRBV25-1 with TRBJ2-1; D may be TRBD1 (6 bases). Germline V gene lookup returns CDR1 MGHDK and CDR2 SYGVNS. V shed 6 bases and J shed 0 bases, with 12 bases lying between them. The CDR3 spans 15 residues. The CDR3 loop reads CASRGTPSSYNEQFF. In nucleotides, the CDR3 is TGTGCCAGCAGGGGGACACCGAGCTCCTACAATGAGCAGTTCTTC.

This clone was seen a few times. The gene calls are TRBV30 and TRBJ1-5; D gene ambiguous. The V end was cut by 5 bases, the J end by 6 bases, with 14 bases between. The CDR3 is made up of 13 amino acids. Germline V gene lookup returns CDR1 GTSNPN and CDR2 SVGIG (reference sequence). Here the CDR3 reads CAWAEARLQPQHF. In nucleotides, the CDR3 is TGTGCCTGGGCTGAGGCCAGGCTTCAGCCCCAGCATTTT.

The chain joins TRBV25-1 to TRBJ1-4; 9 bases are a match to TRBD1. Germline loops: CDR1 MGHDK, CDR2 SYGVNS. The V segment lost 5 bases and the J segment 7 bases; nucleotides outside the gene matches: 8. The CDR3 is made up of 15 amino acids. Here the CDR3 reads CASSIPGTGFEKLFF. The CDR3 DNA follows: TGTGCCAGCAGTATTCCTGGGACAGGGTTTGAAAAACTGTTTTTT.

In its sample, this clone was seen a few times. The rearrangement joins TRBV18 to TRBJ2-3; the D is unclear. This CDR3 comprises 13 residues. Trimming stripped 2 bases from V and 1 base from J, with 4 bases between. Per the germline V gene, CDR1 is KGHSH and CDR2 is LQKENI. The CDR3 spells CASSPIGTDTQYF. DNA of the CDR3: TGTGCCAGCTCACCAATAGGCACAGATACGCAGTATTTT. The full variable domain, its missing parts supplied by reference TRBV18 and TRBJ2-3, is NAGVMQNPRHLVRRRGQEARLRCSPMKGHSHVYWYRQLPEEGLKFMVYLQKENIIDESGMPKERFSAEFPKEGPSILRIQQVVRGDSAAYFCASSPIGTDTQYFGPGTRLTVL.

This clone was detected a few times. The chain carries TRBV7-3 and TRBJ2-3; tentative D call: TRBD2 (6 bases). Trimming left V 4 bases short and J 0 bases short, with 14 bases between. This CDR3 comprises 16 residues. The germline gives CDR1 SGHTA, CDR2 FQGTGA. The CDR3 bases are TGTGCCAGCAGCTACCAGAAAGCGGGTAGCACAGATACGCAGTATTTT. Its protein product is CASSYQKAGSTDTQYF.

J is TRBJ1-5 and V is TRBV29-1, with 8 bases aligning to TRBD1. The CDR3 totals 14 residues. Trimming at V came to 6 bases and at J to 6 bases, leaving 10 bases not matched to a gene. Looked up from germline, CDR1 is SQVTM and CDR2 is ANQGSEA. The CDR3 coding sequence is TGCAGCGTCAGGACAGGGAACGTCGGTCAGCCCCAGCATTTT. Translation: CSVRTGNVGQPQHF.

This clone occurred a few times. The J gene is TRBJ1-5, the V gene TRBV19; D is perhaps TRBD1 (6 bases). V gave up 6 bases and J gave up 3 bases, with 9 bases separating them. This CDR3 is built from 13 residues. Per the germline V gene, CDR1 is LNHDA and CDR2 is SQIVND (reference sequence). The CDR3 sequence: CASSWTDNQPQHF. CDR3 nucleotide sequence: TGTGCCAGTAGCTGGACAGACAATCAGCCCCAGCATTTT.

The CDR3 DNA follows: TGCGCCAGCAGCTTTGATACCGGCCGTCAAGAGACCCAGTACTTC. This translates into CASSFDTGRQETQYF. This chain links TRBV5-1 with TRBJ2-5; unclear D gene. The CDR3 is 15 residues long. Germline values: CDR1 SGHRS, CDR2 YFSETQ. Trimming pared 2 bases from V and 2 bases from J, leaving 13 bases between.

This clone was seen only a few times. The CDR3 DNA is TGTGCCAGCAGCTTATTGGGGCTCGGACAGTACACAGATACGCAGTATTTT. Translated: CASSLLGLGQYTDTQYF. The chain has TRBV11-2 and TRBJ2-3; D possibly corresponds to TRBD1 (6 bases). The V end was cut by 2 bases, the J end by 2 bases, with 17 bases between. The CDR3 consists of 17 residues. The germline gives CDR1 SGHAT, CDR2 FQNNGV.

The chain links TRBV10-3 to TRBJ2-7; no firm D call. V was shortened by 4 bases and J by 0 bases, with 13 bases between the two germline ends. CDR3 length: 15 amino acids. The germline gives CDR1 ENHRY, CDR2 SYGVKD. The CDR3 loop reads CAISGKESSSYEQYF. Written as DNA, the CDR3 is TGTGCCATCAGTGGAAAGGAATCGAGCTCCTACGAGCAGTACTTC.

This sequence joins TRBV10-2 and TRBJ1-2; D ambiguous. V was clipped by 0 bases and J by 8 bases, with 13 bases between them. Germline CDR1 WSHSY, CDR2 SAAADI. The CDR3 is 14 amino acids. CDR3 region: CASSESRQYQGYTF. DNA for the CDR3: TGCGCCAGCAGTGAGTCGCGGCAGTACCAGGGCTACACCTTC.